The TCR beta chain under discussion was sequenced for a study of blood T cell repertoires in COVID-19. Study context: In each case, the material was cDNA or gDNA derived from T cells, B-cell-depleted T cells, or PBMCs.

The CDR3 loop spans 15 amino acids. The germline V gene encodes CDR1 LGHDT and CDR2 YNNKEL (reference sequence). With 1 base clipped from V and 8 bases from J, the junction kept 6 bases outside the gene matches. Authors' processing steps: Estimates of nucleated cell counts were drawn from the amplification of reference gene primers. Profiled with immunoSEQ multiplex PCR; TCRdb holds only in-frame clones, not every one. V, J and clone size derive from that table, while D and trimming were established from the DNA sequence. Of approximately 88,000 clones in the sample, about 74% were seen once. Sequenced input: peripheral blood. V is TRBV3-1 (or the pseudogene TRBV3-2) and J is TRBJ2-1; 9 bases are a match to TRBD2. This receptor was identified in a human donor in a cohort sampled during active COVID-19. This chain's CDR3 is CASSQAGVAGDEQFF. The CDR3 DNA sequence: TGTGCCAGCAGCCAAGCGGGGGTAGCGGGAGATGAGCAGTTCTTC.